These 10 T cell receptor beta chains were sequenced from one sample in a study of identical twins. Using its own MiXCR run on the 5' RACE reads, TCRdb lists one record per CDR3 protein. The data contain 1.5 million or so distinct CDR3 sequences, 32% of them singletons. The material sequenced was cord blood. Receptors were obtained from a newborn girl in good health.

This rearrangement joins TRBV7-2 to TRBJ2-2; 9 bases align to TRBD2. V dropped 2 bases and J dropped 12; count of bases not matched to a gene: 10. The germline gives CDR1 SGHTA, CDR2 FQGNSA. This CDR3 region has 15 residues. The CDR3: CASSLRGTSPNKLFF. The CDR3 DNA sequence: TGTGCCAGCAGCTTACGCGGGACTAGCCCAAACAAGCTGTTTTTT.

The chain has TRBV14 and TRBJ2-3, with 7 bases matching TRBD2. This CDR3 spans 15 amino acids. CDR1 and CDR2 (germline): SGHDN, FVKESK. Losses at the gene ends were 4 bases for V and 1 base for J; bases not matched to a gene: 5. This chain's CDR3 is CASSRGLVRTDTQYF. DNA of the CDR3: TGTGCCAGCAGCCGTGGACTAGTTCGCACAGATACGCAGTATTTT.

The chain combines TRBV9 with TRBJ2-1; the match to TRBD2 covers 10 bases. J lost 6 bases, V lost 0 bases, and 3 bases had no gene match. The CDR3 totals 15 residues. CDR1 and CDR2 from the germline V gene are SGDLS and YYNGEE. The CDR3 bases are TGTGCCAGCAGCGTAGTAGCGGGGGGCCGCAATGAGCAGTTCTTC. Amino acids: CASSVVAGGRNEQFF.

This clonotype was seen ten or more times. The chain links TRBV28 to TRBJ2-4; a weak D match, TRBD1 (6 bases). This CDR3 region has 15 residues. The ends were cut back, 5 bases at V and 0 bases at J, with 11 bases in the middle. CDR1 is MDHEN and CDR2 is SYDVKM in the germline V gene. The CDR3 reads CASSGAGVAKNIQYF. DNA for the CDR3: TGTGCCAGCAGTGGGGCAGGGGTAGCCAAAAACATTCAGTACTTC.

This clonotype was observed a few times. CDR3 loop: CASSSTYSTATSPYGYTF. CDR3 in DNA: TGTGCCAGCAGCTCCACGTACTCGACAGCTACCTCCCCCTATGGCTACACCTTC. This chain links TRBV11-2 with TRBJ1-2; a weak D match, TRBD1 (5 bases). This CDR3 spans 18 amino acids. Germline V lookup: CDR1 SGHAT, CDR2 FQNNGV. V was cut by 4 bases and J by 4 bases, with 25 bases left in between.

CDR3 protein: CASSADRKETQYF. CDR3 coding DNA: TGTGCCAGCAGCGCGGACAGGAAAGAGACCCAGTACTTC. V usage is TRBV21-1 and J usage is TRBJ2-5; the table's D call, TRBD1, has no DNA check behind it. TRBV21-1 is tagged as a pseudogene. This CDR3 comprises 13 residues.

Concerning this clonotype itself: At one end the junction does not follow the germline gene, possibly because of a read error. The gene calls are TRBV7-2 and TRBJ2-7; TRBD2 agrees at 10 bases. In germline, CDR1 is SGHTA, CDR2 FQGNSA. The CDR3 runs 15 residues. CDR3 DNA sequence: TGTGCCAGCAGCTTGGACGGGACTAGCGCCTACGAACAGTACTTC. Its protein product is CASSLDGTSAYEQYF.

In the case of this clonotype: Lacking the conserved final phenylalanine or tryptophan, this CDR3 likely reflects a read error. The V gene is TRBV7-9, the J gene TRBJ2-1, with D perhaps being TRBD1 or TRBD2 (6 bases each). The CDR3 loop spans 16 amino acids. The V gene lost 2 bases and the J gene lost 5 bases, with 16 bases spanning the gap. Germline V gene sequence: CDR1 SEHNR, CDR2 FQNEAQ (reference sequence). Written as DNA, the CDR3 is TGTGCCAGCAGCTTACGGTTGGGGGGCAACCACAATGAGCAGTTCTTA. Amino acid sequence: CASSLRLGGNHNEQFL.

As concerns this clonotype: At one end the junction does not follow the germline gene, possibly because of a read error. The genes are TRBV13 and TRBJ2-3; no reliable D call. This CDR3 comprises 15 residues. CDR1 and CDR2 from the germline V gene are PRHDT and FYEKMQ (reference sequence). The CDR3 DNA is TGTGCCGGCAGCCAGCATGTGGACGTCACAGATACGCAGTATTTT. This codes for CAGSQHVDVTDTQYF.

The chain has TRBV25-1 and TRBJ1-3, with TRBD1 as a possible D gene (6 bases). V dropped 6 bases and J dropped 0 bases, with 12 bases sitting between them. In germline, CDR1 is MGHDK, CDR2 SYGVNS. The CDR3 totals 15 residues. CDR3 sequence: CASRKTDSSGNTIYF. CDR3 bases: TGTGCCAGCAGGAAAACGGACAGCTCTGGAAACACCATATATTTT.